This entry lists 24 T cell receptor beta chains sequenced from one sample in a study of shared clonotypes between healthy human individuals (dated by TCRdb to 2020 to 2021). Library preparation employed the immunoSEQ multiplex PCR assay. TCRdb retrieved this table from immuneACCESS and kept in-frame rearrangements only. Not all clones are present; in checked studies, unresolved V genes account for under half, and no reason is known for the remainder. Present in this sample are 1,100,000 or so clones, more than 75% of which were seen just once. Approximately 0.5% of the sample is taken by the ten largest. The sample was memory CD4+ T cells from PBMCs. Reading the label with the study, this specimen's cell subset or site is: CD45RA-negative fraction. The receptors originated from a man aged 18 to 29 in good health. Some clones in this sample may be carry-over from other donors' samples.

For the CDR3, the DNA is TGCGCCAGCTCGCCGCTCGCCCACGGTTGGGATGAGCAGTTCTTC. Protein: CASSPLAHGWDEQFF. This chain links TRBV5-1 with TRBJ2-1; D gene uncertain. Germline values: CDR1 SGHRS, CDR2 YFSETQ. With 7 bases removed from V and 8 bases from J, the gap between germline ends came to 22 bases. This CDR3 region has 15 residues.

As DNA, the CDR3 is TGTGCCAGCGGACGAGGGGGGTCCAGCTCCTACGAGCAGTACTTC. Protein sequence: CASGRGGSSSYEQYF. The chain uses TRBV5-4 and TRBJ2-7; TRBD1 or TRBD2 may be the D gene (6 bases each). The germline V gene has CDR1 SGHNT and CDR2 YYREEE (reference sequence). The CDR3 consists of 15 residues. V was cut by 7 bases and J by 0 bases, with 17 bases left in between.

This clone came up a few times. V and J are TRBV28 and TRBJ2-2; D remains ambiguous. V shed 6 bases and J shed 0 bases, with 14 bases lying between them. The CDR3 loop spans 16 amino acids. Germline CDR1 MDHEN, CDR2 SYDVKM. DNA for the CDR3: TGTGCCAGCAGCCTGAGGCGTACCCCGAACACCGGGGAGCTGTTTTTT. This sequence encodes CASSLRRTPNTGELFF.

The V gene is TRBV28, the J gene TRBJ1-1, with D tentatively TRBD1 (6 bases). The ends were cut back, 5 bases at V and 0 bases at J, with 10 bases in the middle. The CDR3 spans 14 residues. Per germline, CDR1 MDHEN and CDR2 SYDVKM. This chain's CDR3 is CASSPPGVNTEAFF. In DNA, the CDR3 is TGTGCCAGCAGTCCCCCAGGGGTGAACACTGAAGCTTTCTTT.

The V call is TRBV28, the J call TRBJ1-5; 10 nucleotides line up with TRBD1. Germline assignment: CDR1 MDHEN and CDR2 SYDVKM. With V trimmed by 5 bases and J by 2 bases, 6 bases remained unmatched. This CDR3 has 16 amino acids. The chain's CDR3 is CASSALGTGGNQPQHF. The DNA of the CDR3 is TGTGCCAGCAGTGCACTCGGGACAGGGGGCAATCAGCCCCAGCATTTT. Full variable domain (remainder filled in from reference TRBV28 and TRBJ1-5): DVKVTQSSRYLVKRTGEKVFLECVQDMDHENMFWYRQDPGLGLRLIYFSYDVKMKEKGDIPEGYSVSREKKERFSLILESASTNQTSMYLCASSALGTGGNQPQHFGDGTRLSIL.

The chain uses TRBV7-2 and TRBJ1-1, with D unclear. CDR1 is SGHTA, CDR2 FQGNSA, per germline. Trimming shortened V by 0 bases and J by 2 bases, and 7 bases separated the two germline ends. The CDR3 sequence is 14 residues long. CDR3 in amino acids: CASSLAPANTEAFF. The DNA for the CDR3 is TGTGCCAGCAGCTTAGCGCCCGCAAACACTGAAGCTTTCTTT.

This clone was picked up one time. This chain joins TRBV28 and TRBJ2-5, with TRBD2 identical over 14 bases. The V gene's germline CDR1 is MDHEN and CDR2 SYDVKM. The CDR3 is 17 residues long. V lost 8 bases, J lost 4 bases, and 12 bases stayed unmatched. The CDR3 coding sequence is TGTGCCAGCGGACCGGGACTAGCGGGAGCTTGGGGAGAGACCCAGTACTTC. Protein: CASGPGLAGAWGETQYF. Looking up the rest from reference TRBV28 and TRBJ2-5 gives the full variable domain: DVKVTQSSRYLVKRTGEKVFLECVQDMDHENMFWYRQDPGLGLRLIYFSYDVKMKEKGDIPEGYSVSREKKERFSLILESASTNQTSMYLCASGPGLAGAWGETQYFGPGTRLLVL.

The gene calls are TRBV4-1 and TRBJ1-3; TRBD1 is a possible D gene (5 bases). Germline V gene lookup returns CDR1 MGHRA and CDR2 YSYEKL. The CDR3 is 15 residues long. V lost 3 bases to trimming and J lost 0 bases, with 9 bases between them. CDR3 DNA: TGCGCCAGCAGCCAGAACCAGGGCTCTGGAAACACCATATATTTT. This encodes CASSQNQGSGNTIYF.

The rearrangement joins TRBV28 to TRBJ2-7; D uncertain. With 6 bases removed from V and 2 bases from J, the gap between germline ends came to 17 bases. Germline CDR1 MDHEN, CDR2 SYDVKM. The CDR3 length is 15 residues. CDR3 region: CASSQRSDGPYEQYF. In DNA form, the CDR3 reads TGTGCCAGCAGCCAGAGATCGGACGGACCCTACGAGCAGTACTTC.

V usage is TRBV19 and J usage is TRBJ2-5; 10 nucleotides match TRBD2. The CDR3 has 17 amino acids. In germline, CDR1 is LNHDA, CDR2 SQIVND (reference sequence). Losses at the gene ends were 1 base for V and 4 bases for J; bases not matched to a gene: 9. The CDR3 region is CASSIGASGRGRETQYF. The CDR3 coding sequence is TGTGCCAGTAGTATAGGGGCTAGCGGGAGAGGACGAGAGACCCAGTACTTC. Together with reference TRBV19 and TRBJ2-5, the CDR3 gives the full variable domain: DGGITQSPKYLFRKEGQNVTLSCEQNLNHDAMYWYRQDPGQGLRLIYYSQIVNDFQKGDIAEGYSVSREKKESFPLTVTSAQKNPTAFYLCASSIGASGRGRETQYFGPGTRLLVL.

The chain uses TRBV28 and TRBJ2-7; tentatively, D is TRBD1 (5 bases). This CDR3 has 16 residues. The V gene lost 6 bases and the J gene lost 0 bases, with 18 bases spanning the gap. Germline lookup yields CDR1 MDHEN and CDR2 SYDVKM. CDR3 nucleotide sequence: TGTGCCAGCAGCCCAGTTCCCCCAAGGGGCTCCTACGAGCAGTACTTC. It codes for CASSPVPPRGSYEQYF. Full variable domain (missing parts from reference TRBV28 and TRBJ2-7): DVKVTQSSRYLVKRTGEKVFLECVQDMDHENMFWYRQDPGLGLRLIYFSYDVKMKEKGDIPEGYSVSREKKERFSLILESASTNQTSMYLCASSPVPPRGSYEQYFGPGTRLTVT.

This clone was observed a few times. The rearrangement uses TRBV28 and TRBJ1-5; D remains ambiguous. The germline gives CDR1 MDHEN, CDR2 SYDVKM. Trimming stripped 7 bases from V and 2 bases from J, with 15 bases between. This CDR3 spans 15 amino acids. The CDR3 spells CASTPGMFGNQPQHF. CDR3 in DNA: TGTGCCAGCACCCCTGGGATGTTCGGCAATCAGCCCCAGCATTTT.

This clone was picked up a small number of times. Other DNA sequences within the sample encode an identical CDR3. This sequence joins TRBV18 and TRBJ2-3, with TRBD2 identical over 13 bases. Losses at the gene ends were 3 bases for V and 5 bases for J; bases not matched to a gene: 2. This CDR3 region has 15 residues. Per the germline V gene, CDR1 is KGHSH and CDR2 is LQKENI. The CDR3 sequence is CASSPGLAGEDTQYF. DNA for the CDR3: TGTGCCAGCTCACCCGGACTAGCGGGAGAAGATACGCAGTATTTT.

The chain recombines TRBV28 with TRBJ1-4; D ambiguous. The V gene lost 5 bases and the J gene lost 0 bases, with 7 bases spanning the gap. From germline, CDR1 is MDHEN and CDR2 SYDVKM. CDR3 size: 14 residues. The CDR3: CASSNGATNEKLFF. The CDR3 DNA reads TGTGCCAGCAGTAATGGGGCAACTAATGAAAAACTGTTTTTT.

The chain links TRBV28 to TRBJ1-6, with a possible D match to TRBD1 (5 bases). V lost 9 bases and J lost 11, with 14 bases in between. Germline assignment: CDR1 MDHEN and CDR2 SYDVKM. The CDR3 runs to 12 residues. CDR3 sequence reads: CASWGIVPPLHF. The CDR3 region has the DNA TGTGCCAGTTGGGGGATAGTGCCACCCCTCCACTTT.

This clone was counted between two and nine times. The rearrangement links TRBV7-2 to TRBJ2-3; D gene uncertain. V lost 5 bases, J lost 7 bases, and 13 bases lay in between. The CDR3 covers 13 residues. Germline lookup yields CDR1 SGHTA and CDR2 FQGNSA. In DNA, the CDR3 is TGTGCCAGCAGCCTCAGTCCCTTGTATACGCAGTATTTT. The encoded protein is CASSLSPLYTQYF.

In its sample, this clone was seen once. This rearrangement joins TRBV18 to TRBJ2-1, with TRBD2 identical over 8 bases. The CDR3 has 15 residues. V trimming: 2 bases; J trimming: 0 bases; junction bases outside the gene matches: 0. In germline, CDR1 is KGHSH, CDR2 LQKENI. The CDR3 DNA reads TGTGCCAGCTCACCAAGCGGGGGCTCCTACAATGAGCAGTTCTTC. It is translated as CASSPSGGSYNEQFF.

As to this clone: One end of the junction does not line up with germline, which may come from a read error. The CDR3 spells CASSLRDTSRVIF. The CDR3 coding sequence is TGTGCCAGCAGCCTCCGGGACACCTCCCGTGTCATCTTC. The genes are TRBV5-6 and TRBJ2-1; D may be TRBD1 (6 bases). The CDR3 covers 13 residues. CDR1 is SGHDT and CDR2 is YYEEEE in the germline V gene.

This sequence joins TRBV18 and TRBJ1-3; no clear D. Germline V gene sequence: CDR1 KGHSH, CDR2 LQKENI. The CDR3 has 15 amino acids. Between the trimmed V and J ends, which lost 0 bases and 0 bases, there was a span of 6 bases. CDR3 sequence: CASSPPSGSGNTIYF. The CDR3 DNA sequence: TGTGCCAGCTCACCACCCTCGGGCTCTGGAAACACCATATATTTT.

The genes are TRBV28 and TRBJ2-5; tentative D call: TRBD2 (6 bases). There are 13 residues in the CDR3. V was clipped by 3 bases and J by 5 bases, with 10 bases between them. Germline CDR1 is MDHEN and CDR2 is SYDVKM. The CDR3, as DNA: TGTGCCAGCAGTTTGGGGGGTTGGGAGACCCAGTACTTC. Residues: CASSLGGWETQYF.

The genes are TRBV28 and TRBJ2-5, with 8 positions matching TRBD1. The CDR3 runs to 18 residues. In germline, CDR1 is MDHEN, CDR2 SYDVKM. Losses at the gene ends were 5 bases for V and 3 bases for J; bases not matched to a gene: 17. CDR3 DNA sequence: TGTGCCAGCAGTCCAATAGCACTGCGGGACAGGCCGAAAGAGACCCAGTACTTC. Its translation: CASSPIALRDRPKETQYF.

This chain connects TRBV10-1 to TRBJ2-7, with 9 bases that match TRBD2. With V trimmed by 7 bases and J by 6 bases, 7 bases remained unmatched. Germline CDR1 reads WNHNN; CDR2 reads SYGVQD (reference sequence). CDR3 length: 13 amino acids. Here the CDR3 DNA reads TGCGCCAGCAACCGGGGTAGCGGGAGCGAGCAGTACTTC. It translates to CASNRGSGSEQYF.

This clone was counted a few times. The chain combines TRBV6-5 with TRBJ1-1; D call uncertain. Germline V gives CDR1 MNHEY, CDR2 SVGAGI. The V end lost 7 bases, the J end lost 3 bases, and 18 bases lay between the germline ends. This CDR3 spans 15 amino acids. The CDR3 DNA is TGTGCCAGCACCACGAGGAGGGTGGGAGACACTGAAGCTTTCTTT. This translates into CASTTRRVGDTEAFF.

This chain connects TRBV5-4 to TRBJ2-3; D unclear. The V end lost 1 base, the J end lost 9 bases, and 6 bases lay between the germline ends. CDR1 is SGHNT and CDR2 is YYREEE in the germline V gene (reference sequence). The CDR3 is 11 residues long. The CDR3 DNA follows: TGTGCCAGCAGCTTGCAGACCACGCAGTATTTT. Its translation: CASSLQTTQYF.